Shown below are 20 T cell receptor beta chains from a single sample sequenced in a study of blood T cells in healthy people across ages. For the second PCR, which ran for about 7 to 11 cycles, a sample-barcoded 5' primer and a J-beta primer mix were used. TCRdb redid the calling of the 5' RACE reads with MiXCR, one entry per CDR3 protein. The sample consists of over 550,000 distinct CDR3 sequences, about 30% of them appearing once. Sequenced material: blood. These receptors were taken from a woman aged 80 or over in good health.

This clonotype showed up many times. The rearrangement uses TRBV4-3 and TRBJ1-1; 7 bases agree with TRBD1. The germline V gene encodes CDR1 LGHNA and CDR2 YSLEER. The V and J ends lost 5 bases and 3 bases, in that order; junction bases with no gene match: 9. The length of the CDR3 is 15 residues. The CDR3 DNA sequence: TGCGCCAGCAGCTCAAACAGGGGAGCGGACACTGAAGCTTTCTTT. It encodes CASSSNRGADTEAFF.

The chain uses TRBV6-2 or TRBV6-3 and TRBJ2-2; TRBD2 might be the D (6 bases). The V and J ends lost 8 bases and 5 bases respectively, with 15 bases between them. The V gene's germline CDR1 is MNHEY and CDR2 SVGEGT. CDR3 size: 14 residues. The CDR3 sequence is CASDKRGGTGELFF. CDR3 bases: TGTGCCAGCGACAAACGGGGAGGTACCGGGGAGCTGTTTTTT.

This clonotype was seen many times. The chain has TRBV3-1 and TRBJ2-7, with 9 bases matching TRBD1. CDR3 length: 16 residues. V lost 1 base, J lost 9 bases, and 13 bases stayed unmatched. Germline V CDR1 and CDR2: LGHDT, YNNKEL (reference sequence). The CDR3 coding sequence is TGTGCCAGCAGCCAAGGCCGAGACAGGGGGTGGTTTGTGCAGTACTTC. Amino acid sequence: CASSQGRDRGWFVQYF.

This clonotype appeared many times. This chain connects TRBV7-2 to TRBJ2-5; the D gene could be TRBD1 or TRBD2 (5 bases each). V was cut by 1 base and J by 5 bases, with 14 bases left in between. CDR3 length: 15 amino acids. In germline, CDR1 is SGHTA, CDR2 FQGNSA. CDR3 protein: CASSLEPRGWETQYF. In DNA, the CDR3 is TGTGCCAGCAGCTTAGAGCCGAGGGGCTGGGAGACCCAGTACTTC. The full variable domain, with the rest looked up from reference TRBV7-2 and TRBJ2-5, is GAGVSQSPSNKVTEKGKDVELRCDPISGHTALYWYRQSLGQGLEFLIYFQGNSAPDKSGLPSDRFSAERTGGSVSTLTIQRTQQEDSAVYLCASSLEPRGWETQYFGPGTRLLVL.

In its sample, this clonotype was seen many times. The chain uses TRBV6-1 and TRBJ2-3, with D tentatively TRBD1 or TRBD2 (5 bases each). The CDR3 is 14 amino acids. Deletions cut 9 bases from V and 1 base from J, with 14 bases between. Germline V lookup: CDR1 MNHNS, CDR2 SASEGT. The CDR3 reads CARGDGRGTDTQYF. In DNA form, the CDR3 reads TGTGCCAGAGGGGACGGACGGGGCACAGATACGCAGTATTTT.

For this clonotype: One base away lies a much larger clone, so this may be a sequencing read error. This chain joins TRBV12-3 or TRBV12-4 and TRBJ2-5; D unclear. The CDR3 is 13 amino acids. V was cut by 5 bases and J by 13 bases, with 20 bases left in between. The CDR3 region is CASSIQQRAERYF. The CDR3 DNA reads TGTGCCAGCAGTATCCAACAGAGAGCCGAGCGGTACTTC.

This clonotype was found many times. V gene TRBV7-2 combines with J gene TRBJ1-4, with 9 nucleotides matching TRBD1. V lost 4 bases to trimming and J lost 7 bases; unmatched junction nucleotides: 7. The CDR3 contains 15 residues. Germline CDR1 SGHTA, CDR2 FQGNSA. CDR3 sequence reads: CASSYGDREGEKLFF. The CDR3 DNA follows: TGTGCCAGCAGCTATGGGGACAGGGAAGGTGAAAAACTGTTTTTT.

This clonotype was picked up one time. The chain recombines TRBV20-1 with TRBJ1-2; the D is unclear. CDR3 length: 11 amino acids. CDR1 is DFQATT, CDR2 SNEGSKA, per germline (reference sequence). The V gene lost 8 bases and the J gene lost 4 bases, with 11 bases spanning the gap. The CDR3 loop reads CSTYRSYGYTF. The CDR3 coding sequence is TGCAGTACCTACAGAAGCTATGGCTACACCTTC.

This clonotype appeared many times. The chain uses TRBV6-6 and TRBJ1-5; unclear D gene. The V and J ends lost 2 bases and 4 bases respectively, with 9 bases between them. CDR3 length: 14 amino acids. Germline loops: CDR1 MNHNY, CDR2 SVGAGI (reference sequence). The CDR3 here is CASSYPVENQPQHF. The DNA of the CDR3 is TGTGCCAGCAGTTACCCCGTGGAGAATCAGCCCCAGCATTTT.

The chain is built from TRBV6-6 and TRBJ1-1; D uncertain. There are 14 residues in the CDR3. The germline V gene encodes CDR1 MNHNY and CDR2 SVGAGI (reference sequence). Trimming took off 0 bases at V and 3 bases at J, with 8 bases between the two ends. The CDR3 reads CASSYSTADTEAFF. CDR3 DNA: TGTGCCAGCAGTTACTCGACGGCAGACACTGAAGCTTTCTTT.

This chain joins TRBV24-1 and TRBJ1-5, with D perhaps matching TRBD1 (5 bases). The CDR3 is 14 amino acids. Trimming shortened V by 4 bases and J by 3 bases, and 9 bases separated the two germline ends. Germline assignment: CDR1 KGHDR and CDR2 SFDVKD. The CDR3 here is CATSEGQFNQPQHF. The DNA of the CDR3 is TGTGCCACCAGTGAGGGGCAGTTCAATCAGCCCCAGCATTTT.

This clonotype was counted ten times or more. The chain uses TRBV6-2 or TRBV6-3 and TRBJ1-1; D gene uncertain. Germline-derived CDR1 and CDR2 are MNHEY and SVGEGT. The CDR3 covers 13 residues. V lost 6 bases, J lost 1 base, and 9 bases lay in between. The CDR3 region is CASRFTENTEAFF. Here the CDR3 DNA reads TGTGCCAGCAGATTTACAGAGAACACTGAAGCTTTCTTT.

This clonotype showed up many times. The chain links TRBV5-1 to TRBJ2-7; possible D gene TRBD2, 5 bases. V was pared by 3 bases and J by 2 bases, with 18 bases between. Germline V gives CDR1 SGHRS, CDR2 YFSETQ. The CDR3 length is 16 residues. The CDR3 is CASSSGLRTETYEQYF. In nucleotides, the CDR3 is TGCGCCAGCAGCTCTGGACTGAGGACGGAGACCTACGAGCAGTACTTC.

This clonotype has ten or more counts. This chain joins TRBV2 and TRBJ2-1; a possible D gene is TRBD2 (6 bases). Trimming left V 4 bases short and J 10 bases short, with 11 bases between. Germline values: CDR1 SNHLY, CDR2 FYNNEI. This CDR3 has 12 amino acids. CDR3 DNA: TGTGCCAGCAGTGCCGGGACTCACGAGCAGTTCTTC. It encodes CASSAGTHEQFF.

This CDR3 reads CSATRPDRGPYNEQFF. In DNA form, the CDR3 reads TGCAGTGCTACGAGACCCGACAGGGGGCCCTACAATGAGCAGTTCTTC. The chain couples TRBV20-1 to TRBJ2-1; 10 bases align to TRBD1. V was clipped by 4 bases and J by 2 bases; unmatched bases: 8. The CDR3 is 16 amino acids. Germline V gene data show CDR1 as DFQATT and CDR2 as SNEGSKA (reference sequence).

This clonotype has at least ten counts. The chain uses TRBV7-2 and TRBJ2-7; TRBD2 matches at 10 bases. V shed 5 bases and J 0 bases; nucleotides not matched to a gene: 1. The CDR3 covers 14 residues. The germline V gene encodes CDR1 SGHTA and CDR2 FQGNSA. CDR3 DNA sequence: TGTGCCAGCAGCCCTAGCGGGAGCTCCTACGAGCAGTACTTC. It encodes CASSPSGSSYEQYF.

This rearrangement joins TRBV28 to TRBJ2-7; 10 bases fit TRBD2. Looked up from germline, CDR1 is MDHEN and CDR2 is SYDVKM. There are 16 residues in the CDR3. The ends lost 5 bases at V and 3 bases at J; junction bases unmatched: 10. For the CDR3, the DNA is TGTGCCAGCAGTCCAGCTAGCGGGGGCAGTTTCTACGAGCAGTACTTC. As protein: CASSPASGGSFYEQYF.

Details on this clonotype: A much larger clonotype is one base distant, so this may be a read error. V gene TRBV10-3 combines with J gene TRBJ2-3; 9 bases map to TRBD2. CDR3 length equals 16 residues. Germline values: CDR1 ENHRY, CDR2 SYGVKD. CDR3 sequence (DNA): TGTGCCCTCAGTGAGAGCGGGGGGCCGAGCACAGATACGCAGTATTTT. Its translation is CALSESGGPSTDTQYF.

This clonotype has more than one count but fewer than ten. One base away lies a much larger clone, so this may be a sequencing read error. This chain uses TRBV18 with TRBJ2-1, with a tentative D call TRBD1 (6 bases). The germline CDR1 and CDR2 sequences are KGHSH and LQKENI. The CDR3 length is 14 residues. Trimming removed 4 bases at V and 10 bases at J, with 17 bases between. The CDR3 loop reads CASSRLRDIGEQFF. The CDR3 DNA reads TGTGCCAGCTCACGACTCCGGGACATAGGAGAGCAGTTCTTC.

In its sample, this clonotype was seen a few times. A much larger clone differs by one base, so this may be a read error. This chain uses TRBV6-2 or TRBV6-3 with TRBJ2-1; D gene ambiguous. The CDR3 runs 14 residues. The germline V and J ends were trimmed by 2 bases and 13 bases, with 18 bases remaining between them. Germline V CDR1 and CDR2: MNHEY, SVGEGT. In nucleotides, the CDR3 is TGTGCCAGCAGTTACCCCACACCACAAGAGACCCAGTTCTTC. It specifies CASSYPTPQETQFF.